The 10 T cell receptor beta chains presented below share a single source sample, sequenced in a study of OX40 agonist ivuxolimab in advanced cancers. Using immunoSEQ multiplex PCR, the repertoire was profiled, and TCRdb retains in-frame clones only, with some absent. The sample has some 76,000 clones, roughly 80% seen once. Sequencing used CD4+ or CD8+ T cells sorted from blood, obtained in a trial of the OX40 agonist ivuxolimab. The source is an adult with an advanced solid tumor such as melanoma, head and neck, liver or kidney cancer.

This sequence joins TRBV5-5 and TRBJ1-5; no firm D call. Germline assignment: CDR1 SGHKS and CDR2 YYEKEE (reference sequence). V was shortened by 0 bases and J by 2 bases, with 15 bases between the two germline ends. This CDR3 has 17 amino acids. Here the CDR3 reads CASSLGTDGQRNQPQHF. Here the CDR3 DNA reads TGTGCCAGCAGCTTGGGCACGGACGGCCAACGCAATCAGCCCCAGCATTTT.

This clone was detected once. The chain combines TRBV6-1 with TRBJ2-3; 9 bases agree with TRBD2. V shed 9 bases, J shed 2 bases, and the junction held 9 bases outside the gene matches. Germline CDR1 is MNHNS and CDR2 is SASEGT. This CDR3 spans 15 amino acids. This chain's CDR3 is CASTPSGVYTDTQYF. The CDR3 DNA reads as TGTGCCAGTACCCCTAGCGGGGTGTACACAGATACGCAGTATTTT.

As DNA, the CDR3 is TGCGCCAGCAGCCCTAGGCTGACAGAGATCTATGGCTACACCTTC. Translated: CASSPRLTEIYGYTF. The chain uses TRBV5-1 and TRBJ1-2; tentative D call: TRBD1 (5 bases). CDR3 length equals 15 residues. Trimming took off 4 bases at V and 4 bases at J, with 17 bases between the two ends. CDR1 SGHRS and CDR2 YFSETQ come from the germline V gene.

V and J are TRBV6-1 and TRBJ1-5, with a tentative D call TRBD1 (6 bases). There are 14 residues in the CDR3. Germline CDR1 and CDR2: MNHNS and SASEGT. V was clipped by 4 bases and J by 5 bases, with 12 bases between them. The CDR3 spells CASSVQGPDQPQHF. As DNA, the CDR3 is TGTGCCAGCAGTGTCCAGGGGCCCGATCAGCCCCAGCATTTT.

This clone was observed a handful of times. V usage is TRBV5-1 and J usage is TRBJ1-2; 11 nucleotides agree with TRBD1. This CDR3 contains 13 residues. V was pared by 4 bases and J by 8 bases, with 4 bases of the junction left unmatched. CDR1 is SGHRS, CDR2 YFSETQ, per germline. The CDR3 here is CASSMGQGGGYTF. The CDR3 region has the DNA TGCGCCAGCAGCATGGGACAGGGGGGCGGCTACACCTTC.

V gene TRBV7-3 combines with J gene TRBJ2-1; the match to TRBD2 covers 7 bases. The CDR3 consists of 15 residues. Looked up from germline, CDR1 is SGHTA and CDR2 is FQGTGA. V lost 5 bases and J lost 3; bases outside the gene matches: 7. CDR3 in amino acids: CASSPLGTNYNEQFF. CDR3 coding DNA: TGTGCCAGCAGCCCTTTAGGGACTAACTACAATGAGCAGTTCTTC.

The chain recombines TRBV7-2 with TRBJ2-6; D remains ambiguous. V dropped 2 bases and J dropped 2 bases, with 7 bases sitting between them. The CDR3 length is 15 residues. The germline V gene encodes CDR1 SGHTA and CDR2 FQGNSA. The CDR3 region has the DNA TGTGCCAGCAGCTTATTAGTAGCTGGGGCCAACGTCCTGACTTTC. It yields the protein CASSLLVAGANVLTF.

The rearrangement links TRBV19 to TRBJ1-1; 7 bases fit TRBD1. Germline-derived CDR1 and CDR2 are LNHDA and SQIVND (reference sequence). Losses at the gene ends were 6 bases for V and 12 bases for J; bases not matched to a gene: 13. The CDR3 sequence is 13 residues long. The CDR3 nucleotides read TGTGCCAGTAGCCCAGGAGGTAACAGGGGCCCTTTCTTT. This codes for CASSPGGNRGPFF.

The chain combines TRBV6-5 with TRBJ1-1; D gene unclear. CDR1 is MNHEY, CDR2 SVGAGI, per germline. The V gene lost 6 bases and the J gene lost 0 bases, with 5 bases spanning the gap. The CDR3 sequence is 12 residues long. In DNA form, the CDR3 reads TGTGCCAGCAGACGATTGAACACTGAAGCTTTCTTT. It encodes CASRRLNTEAFF.

The J gene is TRBJ2-3, the V gene TRBV30, with TRBD1 identical over 10 bases. The junction had 7 bases not matched to a gene; V was cut back by 0 bases and J by 4 bases. Germline loops: CDR1 GTSNPN, CDR2 SVGIG (reference sequence). The CDR3 is 16 amino acids. Here the CDR3 reads CAWSVKFGTGADTQYF. The DNA for the CDR3 is TGTGCCTGGAGTGTTAAGTTCGGGACAGGGGCAGATACGCAGTATTTT.